The 8 T cell receptor beta chains presented below share a single source sample, sequenced in a study of blood T cell repertoires in COVID-19. Libraries were prepared by immunoSEQ multiplex PCR; TCRdb keeps only in-frame clonotypes and omits some of them. This sample has some 150,000 clones, with just over 85% found just once. Sequenced sample: peripheral blood. These receptors all stem from a woman aged 60 to 75 with acute or convalescent COVID-19.

CDR3 in amino acids: CASSERGAYEQYF. The CDR3 nucleotides read TGTGCCAGCAGCGAACGTGGGGCGTACGAGCAGTACTTC. The chain joins TRBV9 to TRBJ2-7, with D possibly TRBD1 on 5 matching bases. Trimming removed 3 bases at V and 4 bases at J, with 11 bases between. This CDR3 has 13 amino acids. Looked up from germline, CDR1 is SGDLS and CDR2 is YYNGEE.

The V call is TRBV7-3, the J call TRBJ2-7; 10 bases are shared with TRBD2. The junction had 5 bases not matched to a gene; V was cut back by 0 bases and J by 3 bases. The V gene's germline CDR1 is SGHTA and CDR2 FQGTGA. CDR3 length: 16 amino acids. The CDR3, as DNA: TGTGCCAGCAGCTTAACGGCTAGCGGGGGTATCTACGAGCAGTACTTC. Translation: CASSLTASGGIYEQYF.

The rearrangement links TRBV11-2 to TRBJ1-5; D unclear. There are 13 residues in the CDR3. Trimming stripped 0 bases from V and 6 bases from J, with 6 bases between. In germline, CDR1 is SGHAT, CDR2 FQNNGV. CDR3 DNA: TGTGCCAGCAGCTTAGATCGTAGTCAGCCCCAGCATTTT. This encodes CASSLDRSQPQHF.

The chain has TRBV7-2 and TRBJ1-2, with TRBD1 as a possible D gene (6 bases). This CDR3 spans 14 amino acids. V lost 3 bases and J lost 8, with 16 bases in between. The germline V gene encodes CDR1 SGHTA and CDR2 FQGNSA. The CDR3 sequence: CASSLPGQPGGYTF. As DNA, the CDR3 is TGTGCCAGCAGCTTGCCGGGACAACCTGGGGGCTACACCTTC.

The rearrangement uses TRBV4-1 and TRBJ1-3; D is perhaps TRBD1 (5 bases). The CDR3 is made up of 14 amino acids. Germline V gives CDR1 MGHRA, CDR2 YSYEKL. The germline V and J ends were trimmed by 2 bases and 8 bases, with 13 bases remaining between them. DNA for the CDR3: TGCGCCAGCAGCCAACAAACAGGTGTCTACACCATATATTTT. Translating it yields CASSQQTGVYTIYF.

This clone was observed once. The CDR3 region has the DNA TGTGCCAGCAGCCCTCCCGGGACAGGGACTTTGAGTAGGCGAATCTATGGCTACACCTTC. As protein: CASSPPGTGTLSRRIYGYTF. The chain joins TRBV9 to TRBJ1-2; 9 bases match TRBD1. Germline V gene data show CDR1 as SGDLS and CDR2 as YYNGEE. V shed 4 bases, J shed 4 bases, and the junction held 23 bases outside the gene matches. This CDR3 contains 20 residues.

V and J are TRBV7-2 and TRBJ1-2; possibly TRBD1 for D (6 bases). Trimming removed 4 bases at V and 7 bases at J, with 13 bases between. CDR1 is SGHTA and CDR2 is FQGNSA in the germline V gene. CDR3 length: 13 amino acids. CDR3 region: CASSSSTGSGYTF. The CDR3 nucleotides are TGTGCCAGCAGCTCAAGCACAGGGAGTGGCTACACCTTC.

V gene TRBV5-1 combines with J gene TRBJ1-2, with a tentative D call TRBD1 (6 bases). The CDR3 contains 12 residues. Looked up from germline, CDR1 is SGHRS and CDR2 is YFSETQ. V lost 4 bases and J lost 2, with 6 bases in between. The CDR3 sequence is CASSGQNYGYTF. The CDR3 nucleotides read TGCGCCAGCAGCGGACAGAACTATGGCTACACCTTC.